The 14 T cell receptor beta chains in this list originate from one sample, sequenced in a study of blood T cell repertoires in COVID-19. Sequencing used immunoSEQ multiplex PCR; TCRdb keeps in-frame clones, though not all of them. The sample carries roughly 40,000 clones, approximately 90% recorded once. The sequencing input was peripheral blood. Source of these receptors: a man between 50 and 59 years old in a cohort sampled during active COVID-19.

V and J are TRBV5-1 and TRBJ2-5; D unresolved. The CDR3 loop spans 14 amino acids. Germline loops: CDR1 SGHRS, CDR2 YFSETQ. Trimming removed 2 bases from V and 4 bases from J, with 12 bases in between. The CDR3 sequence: CASSFLWRGETQYF. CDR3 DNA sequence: TGCGCCAGCAGCTTCCTTTGGCGAGGAGAGACCCAGTACTTC.

The chain's CDR3 is CASSPAPGSKAGELFF. CDR3 DNA sequence: TGTGCCAGCAGTCCCGCCCCCGGTAGCAAGGCCGGGGAGCTGTTTTTT. The chain couples TRBV2 to TRBJ2-2, with D unresolved. The V and J ends lost 5 bases and 6 bases respectively, with 19 bases between them. The germline gives CDR1 SNHLY, CDR2 FYNNEI. CDR3 length equals 16 residues.

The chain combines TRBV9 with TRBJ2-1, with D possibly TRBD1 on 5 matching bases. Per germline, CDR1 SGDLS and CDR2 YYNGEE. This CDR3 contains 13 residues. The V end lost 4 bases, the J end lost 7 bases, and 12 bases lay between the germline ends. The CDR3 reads CASSFRVGNEQFF. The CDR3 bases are TGTGCCAGCAGCTTCAGGGTAGGGAATGAGCAGTTCTTC.

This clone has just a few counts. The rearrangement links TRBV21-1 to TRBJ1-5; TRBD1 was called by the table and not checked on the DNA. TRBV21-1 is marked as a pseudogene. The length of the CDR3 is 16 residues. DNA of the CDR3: TGTGCCAGCAAAGCCCGGTCCGACAATCCCAATCAGCCCCAGCATTTT. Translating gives CASKARSDNPNQPQHF.

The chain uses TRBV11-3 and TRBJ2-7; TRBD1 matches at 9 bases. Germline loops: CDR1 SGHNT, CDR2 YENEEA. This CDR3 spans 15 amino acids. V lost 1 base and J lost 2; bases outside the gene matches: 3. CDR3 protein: CASSLVGTGTYEQYF. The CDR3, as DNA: TGTGCCAGCAGCTTAGTTGGGACAGGGACCTACGAGCAGTACTTC.

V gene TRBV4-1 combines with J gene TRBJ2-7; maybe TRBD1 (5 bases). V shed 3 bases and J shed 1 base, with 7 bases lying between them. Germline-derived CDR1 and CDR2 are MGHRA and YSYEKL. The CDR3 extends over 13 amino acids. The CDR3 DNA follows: TGCGCCAGCAGCCAGACAGCGTCCTACGAGCAGTACTTC. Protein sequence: CASSQTASYEQYF.

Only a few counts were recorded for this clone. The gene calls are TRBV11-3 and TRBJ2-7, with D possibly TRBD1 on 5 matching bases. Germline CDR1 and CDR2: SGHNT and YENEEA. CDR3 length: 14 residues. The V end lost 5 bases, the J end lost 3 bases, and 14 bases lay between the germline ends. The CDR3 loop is CASSIGQGNYEQYF. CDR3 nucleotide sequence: TGTGCCAGCAGCATCGGGCAGGGCAACTACGAGCAGTACTTC.

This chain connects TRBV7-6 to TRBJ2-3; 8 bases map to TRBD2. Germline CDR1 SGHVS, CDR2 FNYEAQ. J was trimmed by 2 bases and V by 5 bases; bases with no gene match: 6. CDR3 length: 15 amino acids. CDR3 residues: CASSLLGGATDTQYF. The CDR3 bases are TGTGCCAGCAGCCTCCTCGGGGGGGCCACAGATACGCAGTATTTT.

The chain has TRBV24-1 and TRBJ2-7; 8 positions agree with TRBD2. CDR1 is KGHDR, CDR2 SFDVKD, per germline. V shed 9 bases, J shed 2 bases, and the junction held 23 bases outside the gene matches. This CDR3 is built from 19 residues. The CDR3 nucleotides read TGTGCCACCCGCCACACCCCCCCGCACCATGCGGGGGGAACCTACGAGCAGTACGTC. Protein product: CATRHTPPHHAGGTYEQYV.

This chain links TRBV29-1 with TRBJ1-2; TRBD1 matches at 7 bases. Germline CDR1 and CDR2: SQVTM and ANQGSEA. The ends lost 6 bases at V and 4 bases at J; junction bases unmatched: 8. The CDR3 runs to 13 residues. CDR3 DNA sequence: TGCAGCGTCGCCCAGACAGGGCTCTATGGCTACACCTTC. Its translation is CSVAQTGLYGYTF. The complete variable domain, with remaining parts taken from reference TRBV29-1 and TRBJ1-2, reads SAVISQKPSRDICQRGTSLTIQCQVDSQVTMMFWYRQQPGQSLTLIATANQGSEATYESGFVIDKFPISRPNLTFSTLTVSNMSPEDSSIYLCSVAQTGLYGYTFGSGTRLTVV.

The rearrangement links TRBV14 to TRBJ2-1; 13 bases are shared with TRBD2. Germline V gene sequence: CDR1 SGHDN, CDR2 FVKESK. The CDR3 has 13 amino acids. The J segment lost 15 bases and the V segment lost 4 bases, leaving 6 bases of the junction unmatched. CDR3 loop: CASSPTSGRAWFF. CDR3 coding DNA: TGTGCCAGCAGCCCTACTAGCGGGAGGGCTTGGTTCTTC.

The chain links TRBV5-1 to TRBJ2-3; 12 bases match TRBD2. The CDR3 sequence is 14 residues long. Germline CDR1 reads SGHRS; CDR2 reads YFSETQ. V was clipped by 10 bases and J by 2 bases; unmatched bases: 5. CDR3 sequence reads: CASRTSGATDTQYF. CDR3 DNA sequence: TGCGCCTCCAGGACTAGCGGGGCCACAGATACGCAGTATTTT.

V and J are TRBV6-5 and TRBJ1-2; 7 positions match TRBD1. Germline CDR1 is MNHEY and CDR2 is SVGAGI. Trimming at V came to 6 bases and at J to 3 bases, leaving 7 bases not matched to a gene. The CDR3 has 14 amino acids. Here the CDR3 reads CASSYQGVDYGYTF. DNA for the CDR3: TGTGCCAGCAGCTACCAGGGGGTGGACTATGGCTACACCTTC.

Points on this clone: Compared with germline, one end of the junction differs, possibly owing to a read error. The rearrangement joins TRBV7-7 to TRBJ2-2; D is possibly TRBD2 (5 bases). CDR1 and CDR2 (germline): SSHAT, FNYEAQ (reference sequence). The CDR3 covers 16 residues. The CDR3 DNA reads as TGTGCTAGCAGCTTAGCGCAACGGGGAGAGACCGGGGAGCTGTTTTTT. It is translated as CASSLAQRGETGELFF.